This T cell receptor beta chain appears in the sequencing data of a study of neoadjuvant anti-PD-1 for oral cavity cancer. In the study overall: Patients without progression got a fourth dose around day 43.

This clone was counted only a few times. PBMC libraries mostly used around 460 ng of input genomic DNA, with six replicates per sample. Produced via immunoSEQ multiplex PCR; TCRdb's table is partial and in-frame only. The sample consists of some 16,000 clones, about 66% of them appearing once. This TCR was sampled from a person between 35 and 79 years old with oral cavity squamous cell carcinoma. The source material was PBMCs, sampled before nivolumab (anti-PD-1) treatment.

DNA of the CDR3: TGTGCCAGCAGCTCCGTTGGGGTTAGCGGGGGGGCCGCCTACGAGCAGTACTTC. It is translated as CASSSVGVSGGAAYEQYF. The V gene is TRBV7-2, the J gene TRBJ2-7; TRBD2 matches at 11 bases. The germline CDR1 and CDR2 sequences are SGHTA and FQGNSA. The CDR3 extends over 18 amino acids. The V segment lost 4 bases and the J segment 2 bases; nucleotides outside the gene matches: 13.